This is a list of T cell receptor beta chains from one sample in a study of early stage breast cancer tumors. Repertoires were generated with immunoSEQ multiplex PCR, while TCRdb's copy carries only in-frame clones and drops some. The sample holds 25,000 to 35,000 clones, roughly 80% seen once. The source material was blood. The source of these receptors is a person aged 55-75 years with breast cancer. Both conserved end residues are part of each CDR3. Each record gives: V gene, CDR3 length, CDR3 protein.

v_gene: TRBV7-8; len: 15; CDR3aa: CASSPHGGLNTEAFF
v_gene: TRBV15; len: 16; CDR3aa: CATRPGLLAGANVLTF
v_gene: TRBV11-2; len: 12; CDR3aa: CASSWGLYEQYF
v_gene: TRBV15; len: 15; CDR3aa: CATSREAGMRTEAFF
v_gene: TRBV15; len: 13; CDR3aa: CATSRDLGSEAFF
v_gene: TRBV7-9; len: 18; CDR3aa: CASSRPLGLASGAGELFF
v_gene: TRBV30; len: 13; CDR3aa: CAWTRNSGNTIYF
v_gene: TRBV9; len: 17; CDR3aa: CASSVDPIGGVRNEQFF
v_gene: TRBV5-8; len: 15; CDR3aa: CASSSLRPPLYGYTF
v_gene: TRBV7-2; len: 15; CDR3aa: CASSLQDRVNQPQHF
v_gene: TRBV30; len: 13; CDR3aa: CAWGAGGRNTQYF
v_gene: TRBV5-8; len: 18; CDR3aa: CATNVSLRDYTRAYEQYF
v_gene: TRBV18; len: 13; CDR3aa: CASTSQQGYEQYF
v_gene: TRBV5-4; len: 15; CDR3aa: CASQLDTLGIGTQYF
v_gene: TRBV7-8; len: 20; CDR3aa: CASSLMFRQGSSWVGDEQYF
v_gene: TRBV30; len: 18; CDR3aa: CAWSDRTSGSVNTGELFF
v_gene: TRBV4-1; len: 16; CDR3aa: CASSPVLAGGNYEQYF
v_gene: TRBV5-1; len: 13; CDR3aa: CASSGDFNQPQHF
v_gene: TRBV6-6; len: 13; CDR3aa: CASSQGGYYGYTF
v_gene: TRBV2; len: 14; CDR3aa: CASSRTASSYGYTF
v_gene: TRBV4-3; len: 15; CDR3aa: CASSQLAGGPNEQFF
v_gene: TRBV7-7; len: 14; CDR3aa: CASGAGPVQETQYF
v_gene: TRBV9; len: 16; CDR3aa: CASSVGTGGAGTEAFF
v_gene: TRBV30; len: 13; CDR3aa: CAWKGQENTEAFF